A single T cell receptor beta chain is shown here with its context. The authors' processing: Amplifying reference gene primers gave estimates of nucleated cell counts. The data were produced by immunoSEQ multiplex PCR, yet TCRdb's version contains in-frame clones alone and is incomplete. That table gives V, J and clone size, and the DNA gave D and trimming. The sample records fewer than 250,000 clones, roughly four fifths being singletons. This record comes from a study of blood T cell repertoires in COVID-19. At the level of the study: Samples representing acute and convalescent COVID-19 were sourced from the United States, Italy and Spain.

V was clipped by 6 bases and J by 4 bases; unmatched bases: 5. Germline lookup yields CDR1 LGHDT and CDR2 YNNKEL (reference sequence). This CDR3 is 14 amino acids long. The rearrangement links TRBV3-1 (or the pseudogene TRBV3-2) to TRBJ2-7, with 11 bases that match TRBD2. The clonotype originates from a woman in her seventies with acute or convalescent COVID-19. The sequencing input was peripheral blood. The CDR3 nucleotides are TGTGCCAGCAGTGTTAGCGGGGGGGCTTACGAGCAGTACTTC. The encoded protein is CASSVSGGAYEQYF.